This T cell receptor (beta chain) is drawn from a study of T-cell reconstitution after alpha-beta-depleted transplantation in children. Germline CDR1 and CDR2: SGHDT and YYEEEE. Deletions cut 0 bases from V and 11 bases from J, with 17 bases between. This CDR3 comprises 14 residues. Unique molecular identifiers were incorporated during preparation of the TCRbeta library. One entry per CDR3 protein, called by TCRdb with MiXCR from the PCR reads. The sample lists approximately 510,000 distinct CDR3 sequences; approximately 20% were seen once. This chain links TRBV5-6 with TRBJ2-5; D might be TRBD2 (6 bases). Specimen: PBMCs from the stem cell graft donor, collected from the stem cell graft. The receptor was derived from a human donor who donated a stem cell graft to a child with acute lymphoblastic leukemia. Here the CDR3 DNA reads TGTGCCAGCAGCTTGGGGTCCGGGGGAGCAGCTCAGTACTTC. As protein: CASSLGSGGAAQYF.